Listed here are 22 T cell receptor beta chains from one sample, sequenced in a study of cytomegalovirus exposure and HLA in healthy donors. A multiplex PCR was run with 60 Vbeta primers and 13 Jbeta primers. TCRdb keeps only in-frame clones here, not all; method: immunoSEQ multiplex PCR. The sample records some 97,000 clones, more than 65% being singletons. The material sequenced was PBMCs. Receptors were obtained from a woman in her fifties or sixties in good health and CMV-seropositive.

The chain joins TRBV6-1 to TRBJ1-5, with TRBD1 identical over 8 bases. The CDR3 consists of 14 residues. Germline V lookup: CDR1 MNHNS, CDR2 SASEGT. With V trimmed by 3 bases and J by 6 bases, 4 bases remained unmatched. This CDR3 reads CASSEDRAPQPQHF. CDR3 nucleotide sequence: TGTGCCAGCAGTGAGGACAGGGCCCCTCAGCCCCAGCATTTT.

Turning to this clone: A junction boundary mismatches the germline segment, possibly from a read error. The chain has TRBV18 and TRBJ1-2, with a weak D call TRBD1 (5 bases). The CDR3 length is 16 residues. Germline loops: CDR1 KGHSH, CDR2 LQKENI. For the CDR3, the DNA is TGTGCCAGCTCACCGCAACGGCTTGGACAAAACTATGGCTACGCCTTC. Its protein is CASSPQRLGQNYGYAF.

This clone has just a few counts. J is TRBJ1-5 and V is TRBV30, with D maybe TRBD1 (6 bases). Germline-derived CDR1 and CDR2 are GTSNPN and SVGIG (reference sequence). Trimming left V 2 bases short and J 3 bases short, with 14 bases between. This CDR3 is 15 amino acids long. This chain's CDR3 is CAWSRGGTYNQPQHF. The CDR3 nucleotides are TGTGCCTGGAGTCGCGGGGGGACATACAATCAGCCCCAGCATTTT.

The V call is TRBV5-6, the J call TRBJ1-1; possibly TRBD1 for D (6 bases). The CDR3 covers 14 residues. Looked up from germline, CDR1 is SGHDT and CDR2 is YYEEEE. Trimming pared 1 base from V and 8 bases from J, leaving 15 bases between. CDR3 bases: TGTGCCAGCAGCTTGTCACAGGGCCCTACAGAAGCTTTCTTT. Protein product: CASSLSQGPTEAFF. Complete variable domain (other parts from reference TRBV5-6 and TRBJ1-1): DAGVTQSPTHLIKTRGQQVTLRCSPKSGHDTVSWYQQALGQGPQFIFQYYEEEERQRGNFPDRFSGHQFPNYSSELNVNALLLGDSALYLCASSLSQGPTEAFFGQGTRLTVV.

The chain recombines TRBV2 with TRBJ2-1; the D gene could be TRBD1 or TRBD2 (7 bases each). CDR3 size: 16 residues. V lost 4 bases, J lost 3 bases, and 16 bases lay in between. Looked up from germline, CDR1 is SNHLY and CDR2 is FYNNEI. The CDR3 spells CASSGAGGGLYNEQFF. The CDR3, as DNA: TGTGCCAGCAGTGGAGCAGGGGGGGGACTCTACAATGAGCAGTTCTTC.

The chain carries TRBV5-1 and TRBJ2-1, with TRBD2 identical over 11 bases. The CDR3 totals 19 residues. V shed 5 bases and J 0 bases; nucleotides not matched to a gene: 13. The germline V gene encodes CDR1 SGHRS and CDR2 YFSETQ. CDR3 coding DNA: TGCGCCAGCAGTTCTGCGGGACTAGCGGTCCAGAGCTCCTACAATGAGCAGTTCTTC. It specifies CASSSAGLAVQSSYNEQFF.

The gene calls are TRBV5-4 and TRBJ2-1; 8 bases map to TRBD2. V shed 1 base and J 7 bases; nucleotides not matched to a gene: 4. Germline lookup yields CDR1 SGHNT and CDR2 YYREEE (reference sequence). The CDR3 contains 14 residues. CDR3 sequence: CASSLIAGLNEQFF. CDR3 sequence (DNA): TGTGCCAGCAGCTTGATAGCGGGGTTAAATGAGCAGTTCTTC.

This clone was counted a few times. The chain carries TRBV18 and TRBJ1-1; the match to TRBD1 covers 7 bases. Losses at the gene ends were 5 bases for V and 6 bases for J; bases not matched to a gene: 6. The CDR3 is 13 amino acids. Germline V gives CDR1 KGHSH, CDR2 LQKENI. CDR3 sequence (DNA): TGTGCCAGCTCAAGACAGCAGGGGGCTGAAGCTTTCTTT. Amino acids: CASSRQQGAEAFF.

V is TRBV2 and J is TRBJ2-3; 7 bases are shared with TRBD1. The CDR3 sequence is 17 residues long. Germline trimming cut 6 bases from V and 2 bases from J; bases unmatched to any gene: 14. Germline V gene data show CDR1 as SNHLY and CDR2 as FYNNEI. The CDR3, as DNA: TGTGCCAGCAGCGTAAGACAGGGCCCAGTATACACAGATACGCAGTATTTT. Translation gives CASSVRQGPVYTDTQYF.

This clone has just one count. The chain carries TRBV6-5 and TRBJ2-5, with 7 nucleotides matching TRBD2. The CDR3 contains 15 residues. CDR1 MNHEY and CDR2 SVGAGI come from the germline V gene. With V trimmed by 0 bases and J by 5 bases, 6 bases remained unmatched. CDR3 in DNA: TGTGCCAGCAGTTACTCGAGGGAGGGTGGGGAGACCCAGTACTTC. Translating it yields CASSYSREGGETQYF.

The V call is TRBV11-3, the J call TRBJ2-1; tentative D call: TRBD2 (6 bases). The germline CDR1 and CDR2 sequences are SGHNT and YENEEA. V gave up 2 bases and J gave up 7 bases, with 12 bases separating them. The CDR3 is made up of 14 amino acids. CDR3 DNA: TGTGCCAGCAGCTTACCGGGAGTATCGAATGAGCAGTTCTTC. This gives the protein CASSLPGVSNEQFF.

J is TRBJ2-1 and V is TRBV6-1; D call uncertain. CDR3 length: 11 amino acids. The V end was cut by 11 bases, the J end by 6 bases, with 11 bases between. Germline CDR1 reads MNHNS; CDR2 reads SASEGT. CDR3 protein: CAARWSNEQFF. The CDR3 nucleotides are TGTGCCGCCCGGTGGAGCAATGAGCAGTTCTTC.

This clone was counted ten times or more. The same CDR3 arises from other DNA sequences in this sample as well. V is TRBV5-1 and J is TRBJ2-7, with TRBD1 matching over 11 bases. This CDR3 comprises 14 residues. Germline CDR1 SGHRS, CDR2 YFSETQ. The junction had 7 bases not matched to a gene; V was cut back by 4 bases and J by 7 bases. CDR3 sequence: CASSPGQGAHEQYF. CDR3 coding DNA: TGCGCCAGCAGCCCTGGACAGGGGGCGCATGAGCAGTACTTC. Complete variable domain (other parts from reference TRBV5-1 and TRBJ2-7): KAGVTQTPRYLIKTRGQQVTLSCSPISGHRSVSWYQQTPGQGLQFLFEYFSETQRNKGNFPGRFSGRQFSNSRSEMNVSTLELGDSALYLCASSPGQGAHEQYFGPGTRLTVT.

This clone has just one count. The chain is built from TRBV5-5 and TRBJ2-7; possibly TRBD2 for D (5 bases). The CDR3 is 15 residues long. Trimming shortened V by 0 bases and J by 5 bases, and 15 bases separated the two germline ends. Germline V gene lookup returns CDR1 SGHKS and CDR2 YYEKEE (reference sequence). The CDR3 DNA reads TGTGCCAGCAGCTTGGGATATCGGGGTGGTGACGAGCAGTACTTC. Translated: CASSLGYRGGDEQYF.

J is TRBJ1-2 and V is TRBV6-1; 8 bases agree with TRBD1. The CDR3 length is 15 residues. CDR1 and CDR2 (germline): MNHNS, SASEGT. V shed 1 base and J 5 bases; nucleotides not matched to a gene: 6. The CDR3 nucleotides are TGTGCCAGCAGTGAAGGAGTGACAGGGGTGTATGGCTACACCTTC. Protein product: CASSEGVTGVYGYTF.

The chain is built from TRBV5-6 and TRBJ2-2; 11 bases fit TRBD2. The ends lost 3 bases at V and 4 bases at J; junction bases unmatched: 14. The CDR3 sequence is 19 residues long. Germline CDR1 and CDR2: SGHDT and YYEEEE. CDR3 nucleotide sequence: TGTGCCAGCAGCTCGCCGGGACTAGCGGATCTCGCGGGCACCGGGGAGCTGTTTTTT. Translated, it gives CASSSPGLADLAGTGELFF.

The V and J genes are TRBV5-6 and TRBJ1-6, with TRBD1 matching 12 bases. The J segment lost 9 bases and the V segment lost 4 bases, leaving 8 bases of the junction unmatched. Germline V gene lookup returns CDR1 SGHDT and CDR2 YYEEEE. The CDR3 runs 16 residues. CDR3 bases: TGTGCCAGCAGCCGGGACAGGGGGCGCGAAGGTTCACCCCTCCACTTT. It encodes CASSRDRGREGSPLHF.

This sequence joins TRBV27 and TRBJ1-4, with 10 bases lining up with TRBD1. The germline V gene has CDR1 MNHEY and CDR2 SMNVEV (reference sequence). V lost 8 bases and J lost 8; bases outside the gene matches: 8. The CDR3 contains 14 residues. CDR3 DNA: TGTGCCAGCGGGACAGGGGACGGCTGGGAAAAACTGTTTTTT. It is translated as CASGTGDGWEKLFF.

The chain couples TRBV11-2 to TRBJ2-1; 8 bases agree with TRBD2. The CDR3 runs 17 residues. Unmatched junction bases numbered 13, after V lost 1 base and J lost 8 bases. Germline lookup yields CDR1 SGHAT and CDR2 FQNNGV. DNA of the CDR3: TGTGCCAGCAGCTTAGGGTCCGGGGGGGGGCCATTGGATGAGCAGTTCTTC. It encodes CASSLGSGGGPLDEQFF.

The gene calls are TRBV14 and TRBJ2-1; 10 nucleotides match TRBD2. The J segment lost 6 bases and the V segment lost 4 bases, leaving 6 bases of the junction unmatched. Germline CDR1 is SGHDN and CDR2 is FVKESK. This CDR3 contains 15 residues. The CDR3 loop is CASSRQRGGINEQFF. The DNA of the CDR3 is TGTGCCAGCAGCCGTCAGCGGGGGGGAATCAATGAGCAGTTCTTC.

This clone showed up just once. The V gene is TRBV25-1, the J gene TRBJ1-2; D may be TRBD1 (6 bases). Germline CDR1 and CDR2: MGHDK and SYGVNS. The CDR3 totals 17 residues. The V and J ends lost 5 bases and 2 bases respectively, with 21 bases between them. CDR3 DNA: TGTGCCAGCAGTCCCCCAATGGGCAGGGGCCCGAACTATGGCTACACCTTC. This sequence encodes CASSPPMGRGPNYGYTF.

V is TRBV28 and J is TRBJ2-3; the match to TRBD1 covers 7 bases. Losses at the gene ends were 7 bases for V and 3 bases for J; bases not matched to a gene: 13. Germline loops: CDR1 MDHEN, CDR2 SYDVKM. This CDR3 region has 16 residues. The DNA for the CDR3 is TGTGCCAGCACCCTCGTAAGGGGGCGGATTACAGATACGCAGTATTTT. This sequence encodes CASTLVRGRITDTQYF.